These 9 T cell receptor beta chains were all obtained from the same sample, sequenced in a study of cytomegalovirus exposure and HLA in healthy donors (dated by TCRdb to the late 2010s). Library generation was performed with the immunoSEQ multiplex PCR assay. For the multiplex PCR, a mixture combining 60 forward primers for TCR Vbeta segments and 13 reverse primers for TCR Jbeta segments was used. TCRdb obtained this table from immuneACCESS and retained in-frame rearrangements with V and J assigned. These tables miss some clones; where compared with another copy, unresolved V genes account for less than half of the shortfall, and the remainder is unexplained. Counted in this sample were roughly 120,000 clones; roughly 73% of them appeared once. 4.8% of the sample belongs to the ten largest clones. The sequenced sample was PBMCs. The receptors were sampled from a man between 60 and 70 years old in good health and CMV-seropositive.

CDR3 sequence (DNA): TGTGCCAGCAGCCCCCAGGGGACCGGATTCACAGATACGCAGTATTTT. It yields the protein CASSPQGTGFTDTQYF. This rearrangement joins TRBV28 to TRBJ2-3; D perhaps matches TRBD1 (6 bases). This CDR3 contains 16 residues. CDR1 MDHEN and CDR2 SYDVKM come from the germline V gene. The V end lost 6 bases, the J end lost 2 bases, and 18 bases lay between the germline ends. Supplemented by reference TRBV28 and TRBJ2-3, the full variable domain reads DVKVTQSSRYLVKRTGEKVFLECVQDMDHENMFWYRQDPGLGLRLIYFSYDVKMKEKGDIPEGYSVSREKKERFSLILESASTNQTSMYLCASSPQGTGFTDTQYFGPGTRLTVL.

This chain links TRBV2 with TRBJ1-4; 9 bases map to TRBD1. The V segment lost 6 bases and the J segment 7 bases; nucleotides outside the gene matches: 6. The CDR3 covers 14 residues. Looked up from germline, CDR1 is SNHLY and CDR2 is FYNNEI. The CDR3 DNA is TGTGCCAGCAGCCGACAGGGGGACTTTGAAAAACTGTTTTTT. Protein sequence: CASSRQGDFEKLFF. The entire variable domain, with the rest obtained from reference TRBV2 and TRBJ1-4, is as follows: EPEVTQTPSHQVTQMGQEVILRCVPISNHLYFYWYRQILGQKVEFLVSFYNNEISEKSEIFDDQFSVERPDGSNFTLKIRSTKLEDSAMYFCASSRQGDFEKLFFGSGTQLSVL.

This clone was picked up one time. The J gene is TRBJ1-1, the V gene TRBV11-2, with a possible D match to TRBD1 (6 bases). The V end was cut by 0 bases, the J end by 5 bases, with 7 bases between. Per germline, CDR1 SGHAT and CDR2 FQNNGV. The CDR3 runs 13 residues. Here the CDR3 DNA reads TGTGCCAGCAGCTTAGATCAGGGGACTGAAGCTTTCTTT. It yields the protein CASSLDQGTEAFF. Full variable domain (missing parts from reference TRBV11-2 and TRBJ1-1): EAGVAQSPRYKIIEKRQSVAFWCNPISGHATLYWYQQILGQGPKLLIQFQNNGVVDDSQLPKDRFSAERLKGVDSTLKIQPAKLEDSAVYLCASSLDQGTEAFFGQGTRLTVV.

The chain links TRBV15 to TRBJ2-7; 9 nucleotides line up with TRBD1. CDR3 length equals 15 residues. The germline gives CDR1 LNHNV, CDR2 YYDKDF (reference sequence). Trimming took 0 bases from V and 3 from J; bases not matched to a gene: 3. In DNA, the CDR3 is TGTGCCACCAGCAGAGATTTGGACAGGGGCTACGAGCAGTACTTC. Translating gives CATSRDLDRGYEQYF.

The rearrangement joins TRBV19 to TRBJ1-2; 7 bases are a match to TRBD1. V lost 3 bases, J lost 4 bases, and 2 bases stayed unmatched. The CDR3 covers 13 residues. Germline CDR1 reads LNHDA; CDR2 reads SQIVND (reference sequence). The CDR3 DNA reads TGTGCCAGTAGTATGGGACAGATCTATGGCTACACCTTC. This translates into CASSMGQIYGYTF.

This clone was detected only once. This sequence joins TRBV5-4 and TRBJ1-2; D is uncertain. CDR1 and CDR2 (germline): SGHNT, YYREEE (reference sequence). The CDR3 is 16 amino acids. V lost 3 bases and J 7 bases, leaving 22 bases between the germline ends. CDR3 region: CASSSLERMRESGYTF. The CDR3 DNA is TGTGCCAGCAGCTCTCTTGAGAGGATGCGGGAGAGTGGCTACACCTTC.

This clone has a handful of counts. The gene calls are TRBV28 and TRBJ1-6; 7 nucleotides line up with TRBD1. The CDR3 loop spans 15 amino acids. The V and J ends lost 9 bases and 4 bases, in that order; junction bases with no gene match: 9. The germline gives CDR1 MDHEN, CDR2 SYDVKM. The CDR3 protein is CASSFGTEYNSPLHF. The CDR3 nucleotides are TGTGCCAGTTCCTTCGGGACAGAATATAATTCACCCCTCCACTTT.

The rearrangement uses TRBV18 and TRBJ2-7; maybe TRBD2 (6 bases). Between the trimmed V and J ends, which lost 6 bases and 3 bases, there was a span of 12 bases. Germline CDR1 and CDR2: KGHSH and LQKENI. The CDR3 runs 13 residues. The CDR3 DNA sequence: TGTGCCAGCTCCCCCCCCGGGGGCTACGAGCAGTACTTC. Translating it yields CASSPPGGYEQYF.

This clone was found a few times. The CDR3 reads CASFKGPLAEAFF. The CDR3 bases are TGTGCCAGCTTCAAGGGGCCCTTGGCTGAAGCTTTCTTT. This chain links TRBV6-1 with TRBJ1-1; D is perhaps TRBD1 (5 bases). Germline V gene data show CDR1 as MNHNS and CDR2 as SASEGT. Trimming stripped 8 bases from V and 6 bases from J, with 16 bases between. The CDR3 length is 13 residues.